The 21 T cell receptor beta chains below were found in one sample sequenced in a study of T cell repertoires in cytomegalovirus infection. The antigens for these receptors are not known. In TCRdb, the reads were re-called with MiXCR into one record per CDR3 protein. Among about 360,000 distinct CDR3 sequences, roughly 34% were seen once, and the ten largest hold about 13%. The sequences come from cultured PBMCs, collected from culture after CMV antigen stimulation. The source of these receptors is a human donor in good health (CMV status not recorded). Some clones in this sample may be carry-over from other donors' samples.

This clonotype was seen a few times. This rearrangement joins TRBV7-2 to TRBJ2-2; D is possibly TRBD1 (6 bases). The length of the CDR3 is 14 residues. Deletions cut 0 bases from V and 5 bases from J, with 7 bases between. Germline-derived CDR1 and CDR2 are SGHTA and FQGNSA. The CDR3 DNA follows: TGTGCCAGCAGCTTAGCGACAGGAACCGGGGAGCTGTTTTTT. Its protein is CASSLATGTGELFF.

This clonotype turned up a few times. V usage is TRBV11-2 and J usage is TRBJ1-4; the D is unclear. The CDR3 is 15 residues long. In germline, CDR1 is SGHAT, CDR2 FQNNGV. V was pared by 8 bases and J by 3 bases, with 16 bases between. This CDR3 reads CASHGNRRPNEKLFF. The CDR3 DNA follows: TGTGCCAGCCATGGGAACCGCCGGCCTAATGAAAAACTGTTTTTT.

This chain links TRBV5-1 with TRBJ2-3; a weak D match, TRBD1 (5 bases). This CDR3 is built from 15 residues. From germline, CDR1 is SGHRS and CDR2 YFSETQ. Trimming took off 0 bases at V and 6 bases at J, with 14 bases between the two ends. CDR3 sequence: CASSLAPRVVDTQYF. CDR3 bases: TGCGCCAGCAGCTTGGCTCCCAGGGTGGTGGATACGCAGTATTTT.

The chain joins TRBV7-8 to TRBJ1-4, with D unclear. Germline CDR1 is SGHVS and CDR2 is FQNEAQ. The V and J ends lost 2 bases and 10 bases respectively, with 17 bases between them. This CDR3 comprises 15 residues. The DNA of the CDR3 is TGTGCCAGCAGCTTAATCGGCAGGTCTGGTGGAAAACTGTTTTTT. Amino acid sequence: CASSLIGRSGGKLFF.

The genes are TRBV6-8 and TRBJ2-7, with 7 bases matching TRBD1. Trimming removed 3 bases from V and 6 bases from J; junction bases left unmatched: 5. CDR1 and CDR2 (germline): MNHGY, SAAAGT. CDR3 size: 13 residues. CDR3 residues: CASSYNRGTEQYV. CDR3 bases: TGTGCCAGCAGTTATAACAGGGGAACCGAGCAGTACGTC.

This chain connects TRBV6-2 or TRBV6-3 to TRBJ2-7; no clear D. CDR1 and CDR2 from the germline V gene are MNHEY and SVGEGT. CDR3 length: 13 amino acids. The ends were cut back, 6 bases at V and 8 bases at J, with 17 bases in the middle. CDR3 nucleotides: TGTGCCAGCAGATCTAAGGGCCCAGTACAGCAGTACTTC. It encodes CASRSKGPVQQYF.

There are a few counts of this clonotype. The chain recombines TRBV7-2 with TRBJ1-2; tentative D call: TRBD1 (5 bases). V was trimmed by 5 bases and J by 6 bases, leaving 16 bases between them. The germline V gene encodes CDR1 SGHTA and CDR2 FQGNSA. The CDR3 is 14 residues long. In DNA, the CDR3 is TGTGCCAGCAGCCCAGCGACAGTTATTAATGGCTACACCTTC. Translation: CASSPATVINGYTF.

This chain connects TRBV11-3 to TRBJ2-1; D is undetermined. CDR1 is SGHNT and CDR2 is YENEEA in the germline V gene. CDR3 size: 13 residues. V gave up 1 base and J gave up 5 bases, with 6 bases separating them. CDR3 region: CASSLGVDNEQFF. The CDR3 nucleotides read TGTGCCAGCAGCTTAGGCGTAGACAATGAGCAGTTCTTC.

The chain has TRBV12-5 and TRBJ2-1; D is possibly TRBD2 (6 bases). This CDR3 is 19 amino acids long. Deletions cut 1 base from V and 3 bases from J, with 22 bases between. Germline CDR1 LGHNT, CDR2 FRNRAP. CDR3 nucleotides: TGTGCTAGTGGTTTGGACTTAAGGGGTCTAGCGAGCAGCTACAATGAGCAGTTCTTC. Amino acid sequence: CASGLDLRGLASSYNEQFF.

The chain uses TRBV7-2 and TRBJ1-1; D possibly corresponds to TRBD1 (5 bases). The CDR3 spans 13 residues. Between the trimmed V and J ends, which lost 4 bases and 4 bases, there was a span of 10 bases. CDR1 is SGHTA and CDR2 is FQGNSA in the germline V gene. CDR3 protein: CASSYHRGTEAFF. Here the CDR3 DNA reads TGTGCCAGCAGCTACCATAGGGGCACTGAAGCTTTCTTT.

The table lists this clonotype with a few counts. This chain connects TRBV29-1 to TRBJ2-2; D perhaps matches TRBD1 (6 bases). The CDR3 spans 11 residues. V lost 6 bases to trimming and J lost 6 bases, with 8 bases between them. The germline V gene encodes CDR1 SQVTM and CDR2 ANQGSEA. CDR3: CSVAGAGELFF. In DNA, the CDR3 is TGCAGCGTGGCAGGGGCCGGGGAGCTGTTTTTT.

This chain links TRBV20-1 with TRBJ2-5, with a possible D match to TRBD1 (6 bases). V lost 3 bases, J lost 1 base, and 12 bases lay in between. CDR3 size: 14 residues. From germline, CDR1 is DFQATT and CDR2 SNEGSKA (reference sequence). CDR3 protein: CSARANRAQETQYF. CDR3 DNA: TGCAGTGCTAGGGCCAACAGGGCCCAAGAGACCCAGTACTTC.

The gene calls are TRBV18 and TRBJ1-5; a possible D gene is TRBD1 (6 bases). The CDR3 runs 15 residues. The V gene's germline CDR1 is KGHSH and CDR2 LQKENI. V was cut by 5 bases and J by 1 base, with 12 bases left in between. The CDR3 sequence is CASSYRETSNQPQHF. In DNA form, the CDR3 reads TGTGCCAGCTCATACAGGGAGACGAGCAATCAGCCCCAGCATTTT.

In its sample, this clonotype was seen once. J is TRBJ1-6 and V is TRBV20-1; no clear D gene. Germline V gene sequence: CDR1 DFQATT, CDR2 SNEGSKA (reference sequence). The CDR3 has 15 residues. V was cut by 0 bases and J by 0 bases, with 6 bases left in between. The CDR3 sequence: CSAREDSSYNSPLHF. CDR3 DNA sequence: TGCAGTGCTAGAGAGGATAGCTCCTATAATTCACCCCTCCACTTT.

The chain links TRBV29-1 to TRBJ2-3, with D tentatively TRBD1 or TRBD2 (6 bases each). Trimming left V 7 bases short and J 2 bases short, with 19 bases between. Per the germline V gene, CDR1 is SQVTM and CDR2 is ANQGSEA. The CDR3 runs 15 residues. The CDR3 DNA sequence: TGCAGCGCCAGGGGAGGTTCGGGGCTCACAGATACGCAGTATTTT. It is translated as CSARGGSGLTDTQYF.

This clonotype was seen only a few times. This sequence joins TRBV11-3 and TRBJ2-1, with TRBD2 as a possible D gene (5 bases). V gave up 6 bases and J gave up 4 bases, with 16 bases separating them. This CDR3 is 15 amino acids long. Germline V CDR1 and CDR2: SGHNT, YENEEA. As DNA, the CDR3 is TGTGCCAGCAGTCAAAGGAAAGCGGCGTACAATGAGCAGTTCTTC. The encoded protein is CASSQRKAAYNEQFF.

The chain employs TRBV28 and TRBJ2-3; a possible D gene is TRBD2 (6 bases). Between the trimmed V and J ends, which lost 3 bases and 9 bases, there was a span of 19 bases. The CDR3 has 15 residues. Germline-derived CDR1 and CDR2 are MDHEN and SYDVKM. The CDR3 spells CASSFLAGMLSTQYF. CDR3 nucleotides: TGTGCCAGCAGTTTTCTCGCGGGAATGCTGTCGACGCAGTATTTT.

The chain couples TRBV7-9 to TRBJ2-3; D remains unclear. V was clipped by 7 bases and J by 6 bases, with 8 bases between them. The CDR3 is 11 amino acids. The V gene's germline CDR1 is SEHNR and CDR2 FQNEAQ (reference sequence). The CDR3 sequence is CASTNRDTQYF. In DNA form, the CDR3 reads TGTGCCAGCACCAATCGGGATACGCAGTATTTT.

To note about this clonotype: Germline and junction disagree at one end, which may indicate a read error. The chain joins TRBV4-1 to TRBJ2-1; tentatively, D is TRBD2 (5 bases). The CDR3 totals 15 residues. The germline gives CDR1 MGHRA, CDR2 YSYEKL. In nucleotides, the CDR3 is TGTGCCAGCAGCCAGGAGGACTCTCCTGGGCGTGAGCAGTTCTTC. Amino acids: CASSQEDSPGREQFF.

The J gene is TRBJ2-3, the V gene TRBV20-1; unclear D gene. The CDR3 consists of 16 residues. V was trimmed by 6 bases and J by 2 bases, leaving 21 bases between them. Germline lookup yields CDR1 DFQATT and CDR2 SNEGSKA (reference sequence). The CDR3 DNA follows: TGCAGTGCCCGCACCCCGGCAGGTTTCCTCACAGATACGCAGTATTTT. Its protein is CSARTPAGFLTDTQYF.

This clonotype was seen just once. This CDR3 reads CASSSQGYALFF. The CDR3 nucleotides read TGTGCCAGTAGTTCACAGGGTTACGCGTTGTTTTTT. The chain combines TRBV19 with TRBJ1-4, with a weak D call TRBD1 (6 bases). The CDR3 contains 12 residues. V was trimmed by 5 bases and J by 15 bases, leaving 16 bases between them. Germline lookup yields CDR1 LNHDA and CDR2 SQIVND (reference sequence). Full variable domain (outside the CDR3, taken from reference TRBV19 and TRBJ1-4): DGGITQSPKYLFRKEGQNVTLSCEQNLNHDAMYWYRQDPGQGLRLIYYSQIVNDFQKGDIAEGYSVSREKKESFPLTVTSAQKNPTAFYLCASSSQGYALFFGSGTQLSVL.